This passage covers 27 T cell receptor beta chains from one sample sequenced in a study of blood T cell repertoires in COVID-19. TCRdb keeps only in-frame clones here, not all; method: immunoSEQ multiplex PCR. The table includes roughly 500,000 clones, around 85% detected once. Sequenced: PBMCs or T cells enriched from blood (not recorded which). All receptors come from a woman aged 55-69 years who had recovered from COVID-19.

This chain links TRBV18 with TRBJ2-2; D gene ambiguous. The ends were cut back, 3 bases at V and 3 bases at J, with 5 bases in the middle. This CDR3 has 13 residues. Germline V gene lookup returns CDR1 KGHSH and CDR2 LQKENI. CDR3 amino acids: CASSPSDTGELFF. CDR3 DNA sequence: TGTGCCAGCTCACCCTCGGACACCGGGGAGCTGTTTTTT. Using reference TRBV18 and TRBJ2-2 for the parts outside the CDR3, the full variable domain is NAGVMQNPRHLVRRRGQEARLRCSPMKGHSHVYWYRQLPEEGLKFMVYLQKENIIDESGMPKERFSAEFPKEGPSILRIQQVVRGDSAAYFCASSPSDTGELFFGEGSRLTVL.

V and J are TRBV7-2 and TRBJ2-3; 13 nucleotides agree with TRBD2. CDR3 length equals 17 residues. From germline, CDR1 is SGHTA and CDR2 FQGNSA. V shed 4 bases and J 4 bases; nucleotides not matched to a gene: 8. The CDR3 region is CASSSTVLAGGPDTQYF. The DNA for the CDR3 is TGTGCCAGCAGCTCCACCGTACTAGCGGGGGGGCCAGATACGCAGTATTTT.

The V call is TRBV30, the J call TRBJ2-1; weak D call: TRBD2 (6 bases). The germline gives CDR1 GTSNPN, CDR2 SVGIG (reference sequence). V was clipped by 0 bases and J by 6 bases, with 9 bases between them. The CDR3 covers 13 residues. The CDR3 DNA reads TGTGCCTGGAGTGTTGGGGACTTCAATGAGCAGTTCTTC. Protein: CAWSVGDFNEQFF.

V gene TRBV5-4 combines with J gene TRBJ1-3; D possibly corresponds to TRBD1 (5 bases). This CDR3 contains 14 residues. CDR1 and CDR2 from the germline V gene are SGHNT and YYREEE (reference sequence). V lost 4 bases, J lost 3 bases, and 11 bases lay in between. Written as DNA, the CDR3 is TGTGCCAGCAGCCCCGGGGGGTATGGAAACACCATATATTTT. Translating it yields CASSPGGYGNTIYF. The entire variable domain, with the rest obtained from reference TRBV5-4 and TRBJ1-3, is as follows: ETGVTQSPTHLIKTRGQQVTLRCSSQSGHNTVSWYQQALGQGPQFIFQYYREEENGRGNFPPRFSGLQFPNYSSELNVNALELDDSALYLCASSPGGYGNTIYFGEGSWLTVV.

The CDR3 sequence is CATSDPGTSQVNEQFF. The CDR3 region has the DNA TGTGCCACCAGTGATCCCGGGACTAGTCAGGTGAATGAGCAGTTCTTC. This chain uses TRBV24-1 with TRBJ2-1, with TRBD2 identical over 8 bases. CDR3 length equals 16 residues. V lost 3 bases and J lost 7; bases outside the gene matches: 10. Germline loops: CDR1 KGHDR, CDR2 SFDVKD.

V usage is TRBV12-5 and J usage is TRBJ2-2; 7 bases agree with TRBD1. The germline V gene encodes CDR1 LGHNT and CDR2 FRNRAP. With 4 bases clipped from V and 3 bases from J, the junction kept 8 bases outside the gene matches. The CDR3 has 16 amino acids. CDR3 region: CASGWTGSAHTGELFF. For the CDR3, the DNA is TGTGCTAGTGGTTGGACAGGATCAGCCCACACCGGGGAGCTGTTTTTT.

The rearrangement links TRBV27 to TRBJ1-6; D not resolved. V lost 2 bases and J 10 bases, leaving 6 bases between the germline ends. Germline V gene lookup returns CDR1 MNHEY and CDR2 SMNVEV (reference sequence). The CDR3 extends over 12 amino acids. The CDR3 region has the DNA TGTGCCAGCAGTTTAGGGGAGTCACCCCTCCACTTT. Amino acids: CASSLGESPLHF.

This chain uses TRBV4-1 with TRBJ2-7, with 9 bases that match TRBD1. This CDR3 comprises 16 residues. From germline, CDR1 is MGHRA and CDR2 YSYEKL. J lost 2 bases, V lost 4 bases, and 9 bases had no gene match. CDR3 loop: CASSPLSGTGTYEQYF. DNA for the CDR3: TGCGCCAGCAGCCCCCTATCCGGGACAGGGACCTACGAGCAGTACTTC.

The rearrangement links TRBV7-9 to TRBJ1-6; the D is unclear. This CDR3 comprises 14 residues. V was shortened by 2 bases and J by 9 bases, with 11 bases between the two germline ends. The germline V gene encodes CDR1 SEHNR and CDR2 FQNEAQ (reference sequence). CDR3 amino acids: CASSLIQDSSPLHF. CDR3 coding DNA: TGTGCCAGCAGCTTAATACAAGATTCTTCACCCCTCCACTTT.

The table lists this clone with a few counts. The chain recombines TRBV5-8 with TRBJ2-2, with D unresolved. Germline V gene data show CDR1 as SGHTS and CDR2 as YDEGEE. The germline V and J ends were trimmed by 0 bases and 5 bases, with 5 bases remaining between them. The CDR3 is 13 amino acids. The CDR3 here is CASSLGRTGELFF. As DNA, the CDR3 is TGTGCCAGCAGCTTGGGGCGGACCGGGGAGCTGTTTTTT.

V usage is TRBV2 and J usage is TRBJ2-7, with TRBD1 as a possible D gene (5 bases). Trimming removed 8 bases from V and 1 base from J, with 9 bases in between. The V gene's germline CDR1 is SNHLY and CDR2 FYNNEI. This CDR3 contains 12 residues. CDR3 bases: TGTGCCAGCGATCAGGGTTCCTACGAGCAGTACGTC. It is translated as CASDQGSYEQYV.

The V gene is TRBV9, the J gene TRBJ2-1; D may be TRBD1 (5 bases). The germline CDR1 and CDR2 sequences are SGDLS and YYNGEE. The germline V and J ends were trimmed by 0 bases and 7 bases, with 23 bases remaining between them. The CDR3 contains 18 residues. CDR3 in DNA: TGTGCCAGCAGCGTAGGAGGCCAGGGCGGTAGACCACCAAATGAGCAGTTCTTC. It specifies CASSVGGQGGRPPNEQFF.

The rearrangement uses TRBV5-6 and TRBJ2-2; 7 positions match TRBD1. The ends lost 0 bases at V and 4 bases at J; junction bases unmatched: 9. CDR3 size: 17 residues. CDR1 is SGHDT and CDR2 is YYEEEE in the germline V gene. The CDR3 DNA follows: TGTGCCAGCAGCTTGGACACGGACAGGATTTCCACCGGGGAGCTGTTTTTT. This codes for CASSLDTDRISTGELFF.

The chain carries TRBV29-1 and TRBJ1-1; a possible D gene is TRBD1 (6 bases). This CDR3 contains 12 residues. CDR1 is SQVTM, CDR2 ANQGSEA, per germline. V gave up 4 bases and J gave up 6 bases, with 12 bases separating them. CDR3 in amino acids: CSVVIQGSEAFF. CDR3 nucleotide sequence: TGCAGCGTTGTAATACAGGGTTCTGAAGCTTTCTTT.

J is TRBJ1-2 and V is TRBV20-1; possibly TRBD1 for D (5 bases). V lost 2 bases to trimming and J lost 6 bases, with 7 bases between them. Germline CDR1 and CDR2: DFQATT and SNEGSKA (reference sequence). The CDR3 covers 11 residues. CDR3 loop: CSARPGDGYTF. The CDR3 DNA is TGCAGTGCTAGACCGGGGGATGGCTACACCTTC.

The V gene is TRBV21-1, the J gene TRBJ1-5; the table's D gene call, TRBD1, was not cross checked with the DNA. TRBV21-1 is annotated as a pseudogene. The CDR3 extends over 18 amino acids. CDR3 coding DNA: TGTGCCAGCATCTCCCCTGGGAAAGGGGCAAAGAGGTTTCAGCCCCAGCATTTT. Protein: CASISPGKGAKRFQPQHF.

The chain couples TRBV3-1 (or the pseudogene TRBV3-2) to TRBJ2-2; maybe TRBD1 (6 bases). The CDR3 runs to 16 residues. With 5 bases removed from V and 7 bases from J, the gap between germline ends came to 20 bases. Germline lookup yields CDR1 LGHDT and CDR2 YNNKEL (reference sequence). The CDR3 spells CASSNGYRDYGGELFF. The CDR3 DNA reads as TGTGCCAGCAGCAATGGATACAGGGATTACGGCGGGGAGCTGTTTTTT.

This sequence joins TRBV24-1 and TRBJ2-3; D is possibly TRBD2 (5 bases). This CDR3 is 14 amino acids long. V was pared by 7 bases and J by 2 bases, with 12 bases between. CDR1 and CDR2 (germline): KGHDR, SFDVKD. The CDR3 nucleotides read TGTGCCACCAGGGATCCTCGGGACACAGATACGCAGTATTTT. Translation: CATRDPRDTDTQYF.

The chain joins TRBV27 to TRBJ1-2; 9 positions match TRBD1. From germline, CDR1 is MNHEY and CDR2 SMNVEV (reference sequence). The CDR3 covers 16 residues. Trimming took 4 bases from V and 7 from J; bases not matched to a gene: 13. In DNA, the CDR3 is TGTGCCAGCAGTTCCTTCCCGGGACAGGGAAGTTTTGGCTACACCTTC. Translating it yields CASSSFPGQGSFGYTF.

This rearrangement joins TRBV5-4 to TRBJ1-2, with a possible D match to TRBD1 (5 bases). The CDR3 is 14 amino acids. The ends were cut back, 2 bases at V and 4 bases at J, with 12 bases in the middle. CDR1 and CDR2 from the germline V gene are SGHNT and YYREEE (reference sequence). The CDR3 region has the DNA TGTGCCAGCAGCTTTCCACAGGACGGCTATGGCTACACCTTC. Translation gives CASSFPQDGYGYTF.

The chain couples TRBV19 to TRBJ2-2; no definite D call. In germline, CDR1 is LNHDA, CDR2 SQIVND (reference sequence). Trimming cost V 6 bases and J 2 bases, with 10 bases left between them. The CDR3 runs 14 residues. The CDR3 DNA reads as TGTGCCAGTAGGTACAGCCCAAACACCGGGGAGCTGTTTTTT. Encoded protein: CASRYSPNTGELFF.

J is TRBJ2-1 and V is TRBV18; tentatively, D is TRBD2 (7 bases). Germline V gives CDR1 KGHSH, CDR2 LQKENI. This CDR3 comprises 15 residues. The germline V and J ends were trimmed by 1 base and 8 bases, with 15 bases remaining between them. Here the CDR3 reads CASSPQGGGLYEQFF. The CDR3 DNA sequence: TGTGCCAGCTCACCACAGGGGGGGGGCCTCTATGAGCAGTTCTTC.

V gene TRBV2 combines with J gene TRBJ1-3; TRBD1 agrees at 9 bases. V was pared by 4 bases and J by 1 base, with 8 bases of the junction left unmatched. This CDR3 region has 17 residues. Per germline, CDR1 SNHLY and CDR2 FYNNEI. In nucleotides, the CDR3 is TGTGCCAGCAGTGGAGTAGGGACAGGGACATCTGGAAACACCATATATTTT. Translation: CASSGVGTGTSGNTIYF.

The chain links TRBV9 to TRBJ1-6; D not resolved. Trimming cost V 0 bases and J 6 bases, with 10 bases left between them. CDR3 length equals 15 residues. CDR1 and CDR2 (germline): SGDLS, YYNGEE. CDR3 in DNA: TGTGCCAGCAGCGTAGACCCAACGGGTAATTCACCCCTCCACTTT. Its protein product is CASSVDPTGNSPLHF.

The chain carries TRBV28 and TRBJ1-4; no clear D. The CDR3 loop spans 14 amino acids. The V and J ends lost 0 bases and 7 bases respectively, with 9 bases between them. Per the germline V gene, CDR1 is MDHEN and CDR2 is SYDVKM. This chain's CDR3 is CASSLWASGEKLFF. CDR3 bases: TGTGCCAGCAGTTTATGGGCCTCGGGTGAAAAACTGTTTTTT.

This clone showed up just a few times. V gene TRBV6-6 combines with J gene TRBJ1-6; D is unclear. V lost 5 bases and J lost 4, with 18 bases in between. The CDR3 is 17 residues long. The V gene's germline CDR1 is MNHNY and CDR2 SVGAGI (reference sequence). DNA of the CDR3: TGTGCCAGCAGTCTTCGTTACGATAGTTTGTATAATTCACCCCTCCACTTT. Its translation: CASSLRYDSLYNSPLHF.

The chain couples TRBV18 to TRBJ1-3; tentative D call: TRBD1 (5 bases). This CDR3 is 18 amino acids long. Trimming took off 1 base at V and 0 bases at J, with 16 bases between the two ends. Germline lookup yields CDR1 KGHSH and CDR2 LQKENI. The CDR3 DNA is TGTGCCAGCTCACCACTAATCGGACGGACAAGCTCTGGAAACACCATATATTTT. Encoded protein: CASSPLIGRTSSGNTIYF.